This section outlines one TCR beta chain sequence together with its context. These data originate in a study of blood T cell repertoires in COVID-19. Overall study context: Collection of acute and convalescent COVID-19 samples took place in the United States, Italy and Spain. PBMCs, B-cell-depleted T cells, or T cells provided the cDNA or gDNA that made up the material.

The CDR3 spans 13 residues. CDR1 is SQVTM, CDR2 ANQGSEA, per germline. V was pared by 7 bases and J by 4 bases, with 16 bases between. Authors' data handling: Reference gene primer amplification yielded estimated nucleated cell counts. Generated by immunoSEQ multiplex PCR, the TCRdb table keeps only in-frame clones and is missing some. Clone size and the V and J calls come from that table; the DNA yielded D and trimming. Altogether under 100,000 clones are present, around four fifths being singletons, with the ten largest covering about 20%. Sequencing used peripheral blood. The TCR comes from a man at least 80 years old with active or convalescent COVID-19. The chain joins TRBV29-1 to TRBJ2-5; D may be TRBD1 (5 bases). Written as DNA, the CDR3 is TGCAGCGGCCAGGGTATGTCTCGAGAGACCCAGTACTTC. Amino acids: CSGQGMSRETQYF.